There are a few counts of the clone carrying this T cell receptor (beta chain). As yet, its antigen is unknown. V was pared by 5 bases and J by 5 bases, with 15 bases between. Germline loops: CDR1 SGHVS, CDR2 FQNEAQ. The CDR3 sequence is 14 residues long. Expansion with viral peptide pools was applied to antigen-specific CD4+ T cells by the ViraFEST assay prior to sequencing. Subsequent to about 10 days of culture, CD4+ T cells were isolated. Each person got two doses of an mRNA SARS-CoV-2 vaccine, BNT162b2 or mRNA-1273. The data stem from a study of vaccination effects on CD4 cells after COVID-19. Study-wide background: Following the second dose by a median of 72 days, the post-vaccine samples were obtained. Study-wide results and limits: Sampling in the study covered few convalescent patients and included no early post-infection timepoints.

Repertoires were generated with immunoSEQ multiplex PCR, while TCRdb's copy carries only in-frame clones and drops some. The sample records under 35,000 clones, 55% to 75% being singletons. Sequencing was performed on CD4+ T cells from PBMCs cultured with HCoV-NL63 spike peptides, taken after COVID-19 vaccination. The rearrangement joins TRBV7-8 to TRBJ1-1; maybe TRBD1 (5 bases). The TCR comes from a human donor who received a COVID-19 vaccine. The chain's CDR3 is CASSSWQGGTEAFF. The CDR3 DNA reads TGTGCCAGCAGCAGTTGGCAGGGCGGTACTGAAGCTTTCTTT.